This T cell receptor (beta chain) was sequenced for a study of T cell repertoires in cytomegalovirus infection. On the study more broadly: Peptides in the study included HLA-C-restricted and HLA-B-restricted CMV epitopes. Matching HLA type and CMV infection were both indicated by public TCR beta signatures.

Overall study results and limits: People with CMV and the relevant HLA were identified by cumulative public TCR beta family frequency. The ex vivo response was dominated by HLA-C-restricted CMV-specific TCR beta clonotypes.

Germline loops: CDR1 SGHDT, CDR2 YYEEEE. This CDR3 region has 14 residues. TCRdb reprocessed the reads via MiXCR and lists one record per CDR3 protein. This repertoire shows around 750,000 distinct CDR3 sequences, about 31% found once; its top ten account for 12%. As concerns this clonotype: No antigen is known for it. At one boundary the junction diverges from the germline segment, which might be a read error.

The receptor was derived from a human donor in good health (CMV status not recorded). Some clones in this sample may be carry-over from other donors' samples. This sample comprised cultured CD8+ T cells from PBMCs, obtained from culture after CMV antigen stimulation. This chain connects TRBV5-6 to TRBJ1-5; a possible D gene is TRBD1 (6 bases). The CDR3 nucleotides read TGTGTCAGCAGCTTCACAGGGTTGAATCAGCCCCAGCATTTT. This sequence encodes CVSSFTGLNQPQHF.